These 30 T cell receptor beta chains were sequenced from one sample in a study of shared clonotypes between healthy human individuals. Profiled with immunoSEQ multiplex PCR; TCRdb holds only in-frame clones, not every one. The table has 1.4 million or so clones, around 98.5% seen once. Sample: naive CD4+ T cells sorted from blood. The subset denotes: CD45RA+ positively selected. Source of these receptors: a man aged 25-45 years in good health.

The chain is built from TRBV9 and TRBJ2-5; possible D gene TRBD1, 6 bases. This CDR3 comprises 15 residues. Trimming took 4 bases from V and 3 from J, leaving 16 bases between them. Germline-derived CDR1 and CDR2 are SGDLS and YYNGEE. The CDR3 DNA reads TGTGCCAGCAGCATTTCCGGGACACCAAAAGAGACCCAGTACTTC. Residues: CASSISGTPKETQYF.

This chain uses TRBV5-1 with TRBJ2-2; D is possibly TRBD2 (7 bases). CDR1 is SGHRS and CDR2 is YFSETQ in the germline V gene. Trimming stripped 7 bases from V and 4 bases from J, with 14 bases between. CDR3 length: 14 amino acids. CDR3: CASQGRATTGELFF. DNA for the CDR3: TGCGCCAGCCAGGGGAGGGCAACCACCGGGGAGCTGTTTTTT.

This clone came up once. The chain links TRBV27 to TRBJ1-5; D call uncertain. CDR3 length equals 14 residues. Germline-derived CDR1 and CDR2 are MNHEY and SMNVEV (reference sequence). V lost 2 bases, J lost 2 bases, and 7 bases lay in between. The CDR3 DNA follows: TGTGCCAGCAGTTTAAGGGTCGGCAATCAGCCCCAGCATTTT. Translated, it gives CASSLRVGNQPQHF.

CDR3 protein: CASRLRDRGNIQYF. In DNA, the CDR3 is TGTGCCAGCAGACTCCGGGACAGGGGGAACATTCAGTACTTC. The chain uses TRBV6-5 and TRBJ2-4; 11 bases map to TRBD1. The CDR3 contains 14 residues. Germline V CDR1 and CDR2: MNHEY, SVGAGI. Germline trimming cut 6 bases from V and 7 bases from J; bases unmatched to any gene: 5.

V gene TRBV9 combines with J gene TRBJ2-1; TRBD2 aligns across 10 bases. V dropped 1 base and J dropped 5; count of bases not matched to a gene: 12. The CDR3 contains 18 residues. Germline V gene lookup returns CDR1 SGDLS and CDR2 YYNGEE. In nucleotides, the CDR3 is TGTGCCAGCAGCGTATATAGGGGAGCGGGAGGGCTGAACAATGAGCAGTTCTTC. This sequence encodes CASSVYRGAGGLNNEQFF.

CDR3 bases: TGTGCATCGACTAGCGGGATCAAAAATGAGCAGTTCTTC. Its translation: CASTSGIKNEQFF. The chain employs TRBV19 and TRBJ2-1, with 11 bases identical to TRBD2. From germline, CDR1 is LNHDA and CDR2 SQIVND (reference sequence). CDR3 size: 13 residues.

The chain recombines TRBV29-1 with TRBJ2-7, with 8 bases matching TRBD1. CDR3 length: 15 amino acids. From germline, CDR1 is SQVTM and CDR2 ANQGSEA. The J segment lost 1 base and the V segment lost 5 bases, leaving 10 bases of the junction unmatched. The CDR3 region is CSVLTGGRLSYEQYF. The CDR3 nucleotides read TGCAGCGTTCTAACAGGGGGAAGACTTTCCTACGAGCAGTACTTC.

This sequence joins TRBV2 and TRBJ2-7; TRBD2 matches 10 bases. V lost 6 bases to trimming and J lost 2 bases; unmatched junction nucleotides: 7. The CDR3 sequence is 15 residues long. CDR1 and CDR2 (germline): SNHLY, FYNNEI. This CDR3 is CASSKAGGLTYEQYF. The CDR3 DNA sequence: TGTGCCAGCAGCAAAGCGGGAGGGTTAACCTACGAGCAGTACTTC. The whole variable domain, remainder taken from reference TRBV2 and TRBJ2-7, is EPEVTQTPSHQVTQMGQEVILRCVPISNHLYFYWYRQILGQKVEFLVSFYNNEISEKSEIFDDQFSVERPDGSNFTLKIRSTKLEDSAMYFCASSKAGGLTYEQYFGPGTRLTVT.

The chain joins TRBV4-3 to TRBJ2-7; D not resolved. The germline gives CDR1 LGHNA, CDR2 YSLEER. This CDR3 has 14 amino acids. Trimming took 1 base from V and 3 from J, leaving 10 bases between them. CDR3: CASSQVHLDYEQYF. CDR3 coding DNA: TGCGCCAGCAGCCAAGTTCACTTGGACTACGAGCAGTACTTC.

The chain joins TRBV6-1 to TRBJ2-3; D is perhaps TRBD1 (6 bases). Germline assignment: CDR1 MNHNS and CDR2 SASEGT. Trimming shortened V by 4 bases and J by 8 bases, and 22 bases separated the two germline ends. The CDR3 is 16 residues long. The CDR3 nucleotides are TGTGCCAGCAGTGCCCTGACAGGAGCTCGGGTGGGTACGCAGTATTTT. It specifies CASSALTGARVGTQYF.

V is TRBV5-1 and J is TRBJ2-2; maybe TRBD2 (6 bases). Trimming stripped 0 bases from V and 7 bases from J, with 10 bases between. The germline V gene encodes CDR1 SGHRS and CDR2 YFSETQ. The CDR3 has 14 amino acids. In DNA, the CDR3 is TGCGCCAGCAGCTTGGAACTAGCTGGCGGGGAGCTGTTTTTT. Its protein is CASSLELAGGELFF.

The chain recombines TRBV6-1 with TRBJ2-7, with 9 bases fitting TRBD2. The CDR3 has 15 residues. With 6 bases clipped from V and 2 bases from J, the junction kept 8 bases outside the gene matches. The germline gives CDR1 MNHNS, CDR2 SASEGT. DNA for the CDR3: TGTGCCAGCAGGGTTAGCGGGAGTGAACCCTACGAGCAGTACTTC. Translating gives CASRVSGSEPYEQYF.

Written as DNA, the CDR3 is TGCGCCAGCAGTCTTCTAGCGGGCCCGAGCTCCTACGAGCAGTACTTC. This gives the protein CASSLLAGPSSYEQYF. The rearrangement uses TRBV23-1 and TRBJ2-7, with 8 bases aligning to TRBD2. TRBV23-1 is known as an ORF, though its function is uncertain. The J segment lost 0 bases and the V segment lost 4 bases, leaving 8 bases of the junction unmatched. This CDR3 contains 16 residues.

The CDR3 region has the DNA TGTGCCAGCAGCTACTCCGGGACCGCCGTGGGTGCTTTTAATCAGCCCCAGCATTTT. Amino acid sequence: CASSYSGTAVGAFNQPQHF. V and J are TRBV7-9 and TRBJ1-5, with D possibly being TRBD1 (5 bases). The CDR3 loop spans 19 amino acids. V was shortened by 4 bases and J by 4 bases, with 26 bases between the two germline ends. Germline CDR1 SEHNR, CDR2 FQNEAQ (reference sequence).

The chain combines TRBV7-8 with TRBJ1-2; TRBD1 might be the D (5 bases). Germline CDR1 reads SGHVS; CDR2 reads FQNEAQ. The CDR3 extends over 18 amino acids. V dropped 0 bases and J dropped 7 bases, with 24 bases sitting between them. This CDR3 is CASSLALWTDELGGGYTF. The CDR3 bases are TGTGCCAGCAGCTTAGCTCTCTGGACGGACGAACTTGGGGGTGGCTACACCTTC.

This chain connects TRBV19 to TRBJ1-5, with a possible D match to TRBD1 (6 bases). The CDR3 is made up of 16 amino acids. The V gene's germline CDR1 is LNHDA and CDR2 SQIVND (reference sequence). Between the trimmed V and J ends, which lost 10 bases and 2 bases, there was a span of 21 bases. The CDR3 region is CATGVGPGGGNQPQHF. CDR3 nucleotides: TGTGCCACAGGGGTTGGGCCCGGAGGGGGCAATCAGCCCCAGCATTTT.

CDR3 region: CAWIDDSRITDTQYF. The CDR3 nucleotides read TGTGCCTGGATAGACGACAGCCGAATCACAGATACGCAGTATTTT. The rearrangement joins TRBV30 to TRBJ2-3; maybe TRBD1 (5 bases). Trimming stripped 4 bases from V and 2 bases from J, with 16 bases between. Germline V gene sequence: CDR1 GTSNPN, CDR2 SVGIG (reference sequence). This CDR3 has 15 residues.

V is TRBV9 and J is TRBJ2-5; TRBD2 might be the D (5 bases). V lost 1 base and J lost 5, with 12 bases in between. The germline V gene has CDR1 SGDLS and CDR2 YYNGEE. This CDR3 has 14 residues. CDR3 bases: TGTGCCAGCAGCGTAAAGGACCGGAGGGAGACCCAGTACTTC. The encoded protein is CASSVKDRRETQYF.

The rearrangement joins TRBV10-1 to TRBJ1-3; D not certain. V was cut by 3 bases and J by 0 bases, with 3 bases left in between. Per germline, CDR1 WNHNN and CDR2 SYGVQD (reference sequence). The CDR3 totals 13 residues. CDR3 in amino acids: CASSDHSGNTIYF. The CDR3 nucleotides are TGCGCCAGCAGTGACCACTCTGGAAACACCATATATTTT.

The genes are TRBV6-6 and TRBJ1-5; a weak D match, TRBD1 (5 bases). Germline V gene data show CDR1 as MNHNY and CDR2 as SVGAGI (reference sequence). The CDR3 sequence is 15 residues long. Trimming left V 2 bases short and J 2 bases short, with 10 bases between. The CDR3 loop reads CASSYVGEGNQPQHF. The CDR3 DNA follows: TGTGCCAGCAGTTACGTGGGGGAGGGCAATCAGCCCCAGCATTTT.

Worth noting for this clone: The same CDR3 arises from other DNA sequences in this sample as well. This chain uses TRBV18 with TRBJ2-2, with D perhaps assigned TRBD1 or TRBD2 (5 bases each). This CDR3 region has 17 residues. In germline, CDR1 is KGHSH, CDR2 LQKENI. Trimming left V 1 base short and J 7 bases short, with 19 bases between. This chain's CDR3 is CASSPLSPGPTGGELFF. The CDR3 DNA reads TGTGCCAGCTCACCACTCTCCCCGGGACCCACCGGCGGGGAGCTGTTTTTT.

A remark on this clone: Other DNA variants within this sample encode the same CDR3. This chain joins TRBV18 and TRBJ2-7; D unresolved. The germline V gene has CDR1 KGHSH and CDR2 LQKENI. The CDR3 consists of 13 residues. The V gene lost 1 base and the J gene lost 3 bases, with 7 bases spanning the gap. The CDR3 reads CASSPLPGYEQYF. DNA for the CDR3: TGTGCCAGCTCACCACTCCCGGGCTACGAGCAGTACTTC.

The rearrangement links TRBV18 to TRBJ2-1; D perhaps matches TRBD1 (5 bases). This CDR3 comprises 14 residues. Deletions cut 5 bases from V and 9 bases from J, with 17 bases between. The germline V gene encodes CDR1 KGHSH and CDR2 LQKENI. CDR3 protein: CASSSGSQGAEQFF. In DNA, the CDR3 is TGTGCCAGCTCATCCGGGTCCCAAGGGGCTGAGCAGTTCTTC.

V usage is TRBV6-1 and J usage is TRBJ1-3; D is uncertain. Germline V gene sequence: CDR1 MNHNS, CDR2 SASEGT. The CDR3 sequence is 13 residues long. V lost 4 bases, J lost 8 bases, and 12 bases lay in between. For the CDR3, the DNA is TGTGCCAGCAGTGGGGGTAACCTATACACCATATATTTT. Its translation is CASSGGNLYTIYF.

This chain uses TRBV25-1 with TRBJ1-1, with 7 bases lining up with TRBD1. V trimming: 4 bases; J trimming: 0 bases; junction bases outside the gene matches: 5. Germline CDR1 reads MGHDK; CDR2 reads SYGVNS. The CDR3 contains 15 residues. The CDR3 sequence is CASSVDRPMNTEAFF. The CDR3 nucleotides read TGTGCCAGCAGTGTGGACAGGCCGATGAACACTGAAGCTTTCTTT.

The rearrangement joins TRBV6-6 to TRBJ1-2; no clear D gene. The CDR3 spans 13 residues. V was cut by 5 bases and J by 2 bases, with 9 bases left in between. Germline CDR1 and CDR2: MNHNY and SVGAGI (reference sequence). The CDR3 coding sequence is TGTGCCAGCAGTAGACGACCGAACTATGGCTACACCTTC. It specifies CASSRRPNYGYTF.

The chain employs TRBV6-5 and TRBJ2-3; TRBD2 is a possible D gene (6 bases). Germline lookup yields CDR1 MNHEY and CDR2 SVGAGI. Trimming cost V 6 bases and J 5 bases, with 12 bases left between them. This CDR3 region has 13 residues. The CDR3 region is CASRGGRGDTQYF. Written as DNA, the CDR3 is TGTGCCAGCAGGGGGGGACGTGGAGATACGCAGTATTTT.

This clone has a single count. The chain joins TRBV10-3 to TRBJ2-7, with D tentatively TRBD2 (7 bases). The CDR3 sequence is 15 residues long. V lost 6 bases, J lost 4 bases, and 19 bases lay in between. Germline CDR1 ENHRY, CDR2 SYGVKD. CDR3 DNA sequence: TGTGCCATCAGCCCCCTAGGGGGGGGCGATTACGAGCAGTACTTC. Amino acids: CAISPLGGGDYEQYF.

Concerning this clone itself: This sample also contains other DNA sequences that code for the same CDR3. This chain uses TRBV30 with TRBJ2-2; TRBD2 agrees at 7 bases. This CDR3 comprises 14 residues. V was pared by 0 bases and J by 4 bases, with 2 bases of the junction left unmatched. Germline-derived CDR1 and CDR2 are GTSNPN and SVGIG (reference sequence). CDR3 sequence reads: CAWSVLAGTGELFF. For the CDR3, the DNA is TGTGCCTGGAGTGTCTTAGCGGGCACCGGGGAGCTGTTTTTT.

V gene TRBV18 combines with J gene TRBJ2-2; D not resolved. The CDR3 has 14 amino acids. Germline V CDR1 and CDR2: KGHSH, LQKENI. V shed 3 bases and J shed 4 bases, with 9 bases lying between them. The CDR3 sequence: CASSPFRSTGELFF. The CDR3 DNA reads TGTGCCAGCTCACCTTTTCGGTCCACCGGGGAGCTGTTTTTT. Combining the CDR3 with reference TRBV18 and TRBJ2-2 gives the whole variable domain NAGVMQNPRHLVRRRGQEARLRCSPMKGHSHVYWYRQLPEEGLKFMVYLQKENIIDESGMPKERFSAEFPKEGPSILRIQQVVRGDSAAYFCASSPFRSTGELFFGEGSRLTVL.